This T cell receptor (beta chain) was found in a study of blood T cell repertoires in COVID-19. The wider study: COVID-19 samples collected from the United States, Italy and Spain covered acute and convalescent phases. T cells, B-cell-depleted T cells, or PBMCs provided the cDNA or gDNA that served as material.

Authors' processing steps: Estimates of nucleated cell counts were drawn from the amplification of reference gene primers. Sequenced by immunoSEQ multiplex PCR; TCRdb stores in-frame clones only, minus some. V and J calls plus clone size are reproduced from that table; the DNA served to infer D and trimming. The data show 150,000 to 200,000 clones, with more than 65% seen just once and over 2.5% held by the top ten. This CDR3 contains 14 residues. Trimming stripped 4 bases from V and 0 bases from J, with 9 bases between. CDR1 is LNHDA and CDR2 is SQIVND in the germline V gene (reference sequence). The receptor was isolated from a human donor with acute or convalescent COVID-19. The donor label of this sample is uncertain. The chain is built from TRBV19 and TRBJ1-1, with D unresolved. The sample taken for sequencing was peripheral blood. The CDR3 DNA reads as TGTGCCAGTAGTAGGGAGAGCATGAACACTGAAGCTTTCTTT. Its protein product is CASSRESMNTEAFF.